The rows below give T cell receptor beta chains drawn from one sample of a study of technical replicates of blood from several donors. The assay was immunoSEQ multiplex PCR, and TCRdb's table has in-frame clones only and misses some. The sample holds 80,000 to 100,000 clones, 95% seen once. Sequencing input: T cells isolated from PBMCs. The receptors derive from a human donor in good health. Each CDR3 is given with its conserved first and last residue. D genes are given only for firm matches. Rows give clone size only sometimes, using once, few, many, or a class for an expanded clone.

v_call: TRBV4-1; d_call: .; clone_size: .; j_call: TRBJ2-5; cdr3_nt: TGCGCCAGCAGCCAATTGTTGAAGGGGGAGACCCAGTACTTC; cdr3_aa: CASSQLLKGETQYF
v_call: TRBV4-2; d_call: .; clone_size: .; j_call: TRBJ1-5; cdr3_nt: TGTGCCAGCAGCGCTGCCTTGGGAGCTGGACAGCCCCAGCATTTT; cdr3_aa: CASSAALGAGQPQHF
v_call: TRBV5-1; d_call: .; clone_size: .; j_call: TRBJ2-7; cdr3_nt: TGCGCCAGCAGCTTGGTTGCGGGGAACCCCCGAAATCACTACGAGCAGTACTTC; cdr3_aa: CASSLVAGNPRNHYEQYF
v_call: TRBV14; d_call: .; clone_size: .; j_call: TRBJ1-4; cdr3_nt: TGTGCCAGCAGCCAAGGTGGAAGCGGTTGGGGTAATGAAAAACTGTTTTTT; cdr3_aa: CASSQGGSGWGNEKLFF
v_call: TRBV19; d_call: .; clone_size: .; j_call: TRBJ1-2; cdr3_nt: TGTGCCAGTAGCTCTCGACCAGGACTTAACTATGGCTACACCTTC; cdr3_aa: CASSSRPGLNYGYTF
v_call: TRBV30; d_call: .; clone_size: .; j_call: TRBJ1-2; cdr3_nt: TGTGCCTCCATAACGGGAGGCTATGGCTACACCTTC; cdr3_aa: CASITGGYGYTF
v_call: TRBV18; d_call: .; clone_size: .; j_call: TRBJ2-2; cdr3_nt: TGTGCCAGCTCAAGCGGTGCCACCGGGGAGCTGTTTTTT; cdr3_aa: CASSSGATGELFF
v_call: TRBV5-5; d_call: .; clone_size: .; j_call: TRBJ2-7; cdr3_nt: TGTGCCAGCAGCTCATTGGACTGGTTATCCTACGAGCAGTACTTC; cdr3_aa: CASSSLDWLSYEQYF
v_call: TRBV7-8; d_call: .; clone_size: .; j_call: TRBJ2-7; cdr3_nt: TGTGCCAGCAGCTTCCGAAGCCAGGGGGAGCAGTACTTC; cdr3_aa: CASSFRSQGEQYF
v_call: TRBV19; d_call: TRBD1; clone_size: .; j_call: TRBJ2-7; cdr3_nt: TGTGCCAGTAGCCTCCCTCCGGGACAGGGGGACGAGCAGTACTTC; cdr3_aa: CASSLPPGQGDEQYF
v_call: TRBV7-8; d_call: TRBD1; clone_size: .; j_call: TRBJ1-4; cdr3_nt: TGTGCCAGCAGCTCTGTGACAGGGCAGGAAAAACTGTTTTTT; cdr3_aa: CASSSVTGQEKLFF
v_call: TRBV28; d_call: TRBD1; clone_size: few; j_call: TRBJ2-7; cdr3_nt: TGTGCCAGCAGGGGACAGGTTTACGAGCAGTACTTC; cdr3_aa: CASRGQVYEQYF
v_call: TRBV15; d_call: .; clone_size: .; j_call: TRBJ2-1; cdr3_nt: TGTGCCACCAGCAGAGTGGCTAGCGAGCAGTTCTTC; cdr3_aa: CATSRVASEQFF
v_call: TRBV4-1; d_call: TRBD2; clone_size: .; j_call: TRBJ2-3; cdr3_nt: TGCGCCAGCAGCCAGACTCAGACTAGCGGGAGGGGAGATACGCAGTATTTT; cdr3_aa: CASSQTQTSGRGDTQYF
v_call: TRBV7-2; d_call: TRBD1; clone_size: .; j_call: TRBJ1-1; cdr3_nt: TGTGCCAGCAGCTTACGCAGGGGGCAGCAGAACACTGAAGCTTTCTTT; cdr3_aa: CASSLRRGQQNTEAFF
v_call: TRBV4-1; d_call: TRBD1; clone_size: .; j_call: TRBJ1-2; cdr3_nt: TGCGCCAGCAGCGACAGGGGGCGAAACGATGGCTACACCTTC; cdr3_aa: CASSDRGRNDGYTF
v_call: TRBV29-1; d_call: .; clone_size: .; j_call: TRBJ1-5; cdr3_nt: TGCAGCGTTGGAGACAGTGATCAACGGCCCCAGCATTTT; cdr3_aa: CSVGDSDQRPQHF
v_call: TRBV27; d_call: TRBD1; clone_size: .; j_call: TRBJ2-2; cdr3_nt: TGTGCCAGCAGTCAGCAAAGGACAGGGAGAGACCGGGAGCTGTTTTTT; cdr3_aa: CASSQQRTGRDRELFF
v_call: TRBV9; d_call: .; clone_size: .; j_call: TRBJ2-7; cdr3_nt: TGTGCCAGCAGCGTAGGGATCGACTACGAGCAGTACTTC; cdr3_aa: CASSVGIDYEQYF
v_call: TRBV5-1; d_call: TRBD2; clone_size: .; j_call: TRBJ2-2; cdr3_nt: TGCGCCAGCAGCTTACGACTAGCGGGGGGGACCGGGGAGCTGTTTTTT; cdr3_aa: CASSLRLAGGTGELFF
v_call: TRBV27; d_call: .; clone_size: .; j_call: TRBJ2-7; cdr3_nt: TGTGCCAGCAGTTTATCGCCCGACAGTCTCCCCTACGAGCAGTACTTC; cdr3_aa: CASSLSPDSLPYEQYF
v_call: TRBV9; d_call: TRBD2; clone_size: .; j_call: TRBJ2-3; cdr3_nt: TGTGCCAGCAGCGTAGGTCGCGGGGGGGCCTCGGATACGCAGTATTTT; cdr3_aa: CASSVGRGGASDTQYF
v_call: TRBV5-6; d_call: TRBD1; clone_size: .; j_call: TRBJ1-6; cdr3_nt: TGTGCCAGCAGCTTCCGGGACAGGCCCTATAATTCACCCCTCCACTTT; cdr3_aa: CASSFRDRPYNSPLHF
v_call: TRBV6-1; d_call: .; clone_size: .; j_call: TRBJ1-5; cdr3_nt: TGTGCCAGCGCGACGAGACAGCAGGATCAGCCCCAGCATTTT; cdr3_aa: CASATRQQDQPQHF
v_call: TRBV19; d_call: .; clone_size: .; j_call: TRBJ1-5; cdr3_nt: TGTGCCAGTAGTCCTACAGGGTTAGTCAATCAGCCCCAGCATTTT; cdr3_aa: CASSPTGLVNQPQHF
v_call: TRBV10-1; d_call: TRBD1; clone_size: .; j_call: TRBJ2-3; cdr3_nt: TGCGCCAGCAGTGACTCGGGACAGCTAGGCACAGATACGCAGTATTTT; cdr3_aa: CASSDSGQLGTDTQYF
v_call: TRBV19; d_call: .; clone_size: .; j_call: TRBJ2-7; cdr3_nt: TGTGCCAGTAGTTACAGAGGGGGAGACAGCCTCTTATTATACGAGCAGTACTTC; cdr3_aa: CASSYRGGDSLLLYEQYF